Below, 26 T cell receptor beta chains from the same sample are listed, as sequenced in a study of neurological immune-mediated disorders (dated by TCRdb to about 2019). The library came from 5' RACE. Sequencing took place on an Illumina HiSeq 2500. The public reads were reanalyzed by TCRdb: fastp trimming at Q25, MiXCR alignment, in-frame beta chains only. Each CDR3 protein gets just one entry, which takes the most common genes and DNA from the rows behind it. The sample contains some 18,000 distinct CDR3 sequences, 6.5% to 9% of them found a single time. The ten largest clones capture around 16% of the sample. The sample was CD8+ T cells from blood. Receptor source: a woman aged 25 to 39 with HTLV-1-associated myelopathy (HAM/TSP).

This clonotype has a count of ten or more. The chain is built from TRBV7-2 and TRBJ2-7, with D unclear. V lost 1 base and J lost 0, with 7 bases in between. From germline, CDR1 is SGHTA and CDR2 FQGNSA. The CDR3 length is 14 residues. Here the CDR3 reads CASSLGVGSYEQYF. CDR3 DNA sequence: TGTGCCAGCAGCTTAGGGGTCGGCTCCTACGAGCAGTACTTC.

This clonotype has at least ten counts. The chain carries TRBV6-2 or TRBV6-3 and TRBJ1-2; D gene unclear. The germline V gene has CDR1 MNHEY and CDR2 SVGEGT. This CDR3 contains 13 residues. The V and J ends lost 7 bases and 8 bases respectively, with 17 bases between them. CDR3 bases: TGTGCCAGCATCGAAAAAGAGACGGAGGGCTACACCTTC. Amino acids: CASIEKETEGYTF.

This clonotype came up many times. The V and J genes are TRBV29-1 and TRBJ2-7; D remains unclear. The germline CDR1 and CDR2 sequences are SQVTM and ANQGSEA. The ends were cut back, 2 bases at V and 2 bases at J, with 13 bases in the middle. The CDR3 spans 14 residues. CDR3 sequence: CSVEIVGRTYEQYF. CDR3 nucleotide sequence: TGCAGCGTTGAAATAGTCGGCAGGACCTACGAGCAGTACTTC.

This clonotype was counted many times. The chain links TRBV19 to TRBJ1-5, with TRBD1 identical over 9 bases. Germline CDR1 and CDR2: LNHDA and SQIVND (reference sequence). Trimming took 4 bases from V and 5 from J; bases not matched to a gene: 6. The CDR3 has 15 amino acids. CDR3 in DNA: TGTGCCAGTAGTAACGGACAGGGGCTCTATCAGCCCCAGCATTTT. Protein sequence: CASSNGQGLYQPQHF.

This clonotype came up many times. The chain recombines TRBV20-1 with TRBJ1-3; D remains unclear. V lost 4 bases and J lost 2, with 9 bases in between. Germline CDR1 reads DFQATT; CDR2 reads SNEGSKA (reference sequence). The CDR3 totals 13 residues. DNA for the CDR3: TGCAGTGCTACAACGGGGACTGGAAACACCATATATTTT. Translated: CSATTGTGNTIYF.

Ten or more counts support this clonotype. V usage is TRBV6-5 and J usage is TRBJ1-1; tentatively, D is TRBD1 (6 bases). The V gene lost 5 bases and the J gene lost 0 bases, with 10 bases spanning the gap. Germline lookup yields CDR1 MNHEY and CDR2 SVGAGI. CDR3 size: 14 residues. The CDR3 DNA follows: TGTGCCAGCAGTCCGGACAGTTTGAACACTGAAGCTTTCTTT. This sequence encodes CASSPDSLNTEAFF.

This clonotype was counted at least ten times. The genes are TRBV20-1 and TRBJ1-5; 7 bases fit TRBD1. V was clipped by 3 bases and J by 1 base; unmatched bases: 9. The CDR3 has 16 amino acids. Germline-derived CDR1 and CDR2 are DFQATT and SNEGSKA (reference sequence). The DNA of the CDR3 is TGCAGTGCTAGTGACAGGGCGGCGATAAGCAATCAGCCCCAGCATTTT. This translates into CSASDRAAISNQPQHF.

This clonotype was detected many times. The CDR3 DNA is TGCGCCAGCAGCATCACAGGGGGTGTCACAGATACGCAGTATTTT. It encodes CASSITGGVTDTQYF. V gene TRBV5-1 combines with J gene TRBJ2-3; 8 positions agree with TRBD1. Looked up from germline, CDR1 is SGHRS and CDR2 is YFSETQ. The CDR3 totals 15 residues. Trimming took 4 bases from V and 2 from J; bases not matched to a gene: 6.

This clonotype appeared many times. The chain links TRBV11-3 to TRBJ1-1, with 7 bases matching TRBD1. The V gene end was trimmed by 4 bases and the J gene end by 3 bases; junction bases not matched to a gene: 11. CDR3 length equals 16 residues. CDR1 SGHNT and CDR2 YENEEA come from the germline V gene. This chain's CDR3 is CASSSIIQGRDTEAFF. The CDR3 DNA reads as TGTGCCAGCAGCTCAATTATACAGGGGAGGGACACTGAAGCTTTCTTT.

This chain's CDR3 is CASSLAQGGGLYEQYF. The CDR3 coding sequence is TGTGCCAGCAGCTTAGCGCAGGGCGGGGGGCTGTACGAGCAGTACTTC. The V and J genes are TRBV7-9 and TRBJ2-7, with 8 bases matching TRBD2. The CDR3 is 16 amino acids. Germline loops: CDR1 SEHNR, CDR2 FQNEAQ (reference sequence). With V trimmed by 0 bases and J by 4 bases, 8 bases remained unmatched.

The table lists this clonotype with many counts. The CDR3 region is CASRDPGTGVYEQYF. CDR3 coding DNA: TGCGCCAGCAGGGACCCCGGGACAGGGGTTTACGAGCAGTACTTC. This sequence joins TRBV4-1 and TRBJ2-7; 10 nucleotides agree with TRBD1. The germline CDR1 and CDR2 sequences are MGHRA and YSYEKL. The V segment lost 6 bases and the J segment 4 bases; nucleotides outside the gene matches: 9. This CDR3 has 15 residues.

This clonotype was counted ten times or more. The CDR3 nucleotides read TGTGCCAGCAGCCAAGAGGCGGGGAACCTTGAGACCCAGTACTTC. This codes for CASSQEAGNLETQYF. The chain is built from TRBV3-1 and TRBJ2-5; the D gene is possibly TRBD2 (6 bases). The CDR3 is made up of 15 amino acids. Trimming took off 0 bases at V and 5 bases at J, with 13 bases between the two ends. Germline loops: CDR1 LGHDT, CDR2 YNNKEL (reference sequence).

In this sample, this clonotype turned up many times. CDR3 DNA sequence: TGTGCCAGCAGCCCCATCAGCGGGACAGGGACGGTCATCGGGACCCAGTACTTC. This codes for CASSPISGTGTVIGTQYF. This chain connects TRBV7-9 to TRBJ2-5; 9 nucleotides align to TRBD1. The CDR3 runs 18 residues. CDR1 and CDR2 (germline): SEHNR, FQNEAQ (reference sequence). The ends lost 5 bases at V and 7 bases at J; junction bases unmatched: 20.

This clonotype was found many times. The chain links TRBV6-1 to TRBJ2-5, with D possibly being TRBD1 or TRBD2 (6 bases each). Trimming took 2 bases from V and 5 from J, leaving 18 bases between them. The CDR3 has 16 residues. Germline CDR1 reads MNHNS; CDR2 reads SASEGT. The CDR3 reads CASSETTRGHVETQYF. CDR3 bases: TGTGCCAGCAGTGAAACAACACGGGGGCACGTGGAGACCCAGTACTTC.

This clonotype was counted ten times or more. The rearrangement joins TRBV7-9 to TRBJ1-1; D is ambiguous. The germline V gene has CDR1 SEHNR and CDR2 FQNEAQ (reference sequence). Trimming pared 5 bases from V and 1 base from J, leaving 8 bases between. The CDR3 has 13 amino acids. DNA for the CDR3: TGTGCCAGCAGCGGGGAGGGGAACACTGAAGCTTTCTTT. Amino acids: CASSGEGNTEAFF.

This clonotype was detected many times. V gene TRBV24-1 combines with J gene TRBJ1-5; D unresolved. V lost 5 bases and J lost 0, with 7 bases in between. CDR1 KGHDR and CDR2 SFDVKD come from the germline V gene. The CDR3 is 14 residues long. The CDR3 loop is CATSAPSSNQPQHF. The CDR3 DNA is TGTGCCACCAGTGCCCCCTCTAGCAATCAGCCCCAGCATTTT.

This clonotype was found many times. The chain carries TRBV5-6 and TRBJ2-7; 9 bases match TRBD1. Germline V gene lookup returns CDR1 SGHDT and CDR2 YYEEEE. The CDR3 extends over 15 amino acids. Trimming cost V 3 bases and J 3 bases; bases outside gene matches: 7. The CDR3 region is CASSSTGTGYYEQYF. The CDR3 bases are TGTGCCAGCAGCTCCACCGGGACAGGGTACTACGAGCAGTACTTC.

This clonotype was seen at least ten times. This chain's CDR3 is CSVVRPGGYTDTQYF. The CDR3, as DNA: TGCAGCGTTGTCAGGCCTGGGGGCTACACAGATACGCAGTATTTT. The gene calls are TRBV29-1 and TRBJ2-3; maybe TRBD1 (6 bases). V was shortened by 4 bases and J by 2 bases, with 16 bases between the two germline ends. The CDR3 has 15 residues. CDR1 SQVTM and CDR2 ANQGSEA come from the germline V gene.

This clonotype appeared many times. The rearrangement links TRBV7-9 to TRBJ2-7, with D perhaps matching TRBD1 (6 bases). Per the germline V gene, CDR1 is SEHNR and CDR2 is FQNEAQ (reference sequence). V was shortened by 1 base and J by 5 bases, with 12 bases between the two germline ends. This CDR3 comprises 14 residues. The CDR3 loop reads CASSLDRVQDEQYF. The CDR3 DNA follows: TGTGCCAGCAGCTTAGACAGGGTGCAGGACGAGCAGTACTTC.

The table lists this clonotype with many counts. The chain uses TRBV7-8 and TRBJ2-4, with 7 bases fitting TRBD1. The J segment lost 3 bases and the V segment lost 1 base, leaving 0 bases of the junction unmatched. There are 14 residues in the CDR3. Germline assignment: CDR1 SGHVS and CDR2 FQNEAQ. CDR3 in DNA: TGTGCCAGCAGCTTAGGGGACAGCAAAAACATTCAGTACTTC. Encoded protein: CASSLGDSKNIQYF.

This clonotype was counted at least ten times. The chain combines TRBV19 with TRBJ2-1; no reliable D call. This CDR3 has 14 residues. Per germline, CDR1 LNHDA and CDR2 SQIVND (reference sequence). V dropped 3 bases and J dropped 8 bases, with 14 bases sitting between them. In nucleotides, the CDR3 is TGTGCCAGTAGTATCACCTACCCCTGGGATGAGCAGTTCTTC. It translates to CASSITYPWDEQFF.

This clonotype was seen many times. The CDR3 reads CASSTTEDMNTEAFF. The DNA for the CDR3 is TGTGCCAGCAGCACAACTGAAGACATGAACACTGAAGCTTTCTTT. This chain uses TRBV12-3 or TRBV12-4 with TRBJ1-1; D is undetermined. Deletions cut 6 bases from V and 0 bases from J, with 14 bases between. The CDR3 is 15 residues long.

This clonotype was seen a few times. The CDR3 DNA sequence: TGTGCCAGCAACCCCGGGACAGTTATGAACACTGAAGCTTTCTTT. Protein sequence: CASNPGTVMNTEAFF. The genes are TRBV3-1 and TRBJ1-1; 7 bases match TRBD1. This CDR3 is built from 15 residues. The J segment lost 0 bases and the V segment lost 7 bases, leaving 8 bases of the junction unmatched. The V gene's germline CDR1 is LGHDT and CDR2 YNNKEL (reference sequence).

The chain is built from TRBV7-9 and TRBJ2-6; D is undetermined. Germline-derived CDR1 and CDR2 are SEHNR and FQNEAQ (reference sequence). V lost 5 bases and J 3 bases, leaving 11 bases between the germline ends. This CDR3 contains 15 residues. CDR3 nucleotide sequence: TGTGCCAGCAGCCCAAGGGTCTATGGGGCCAACGTCCTGACTTTC. It encodes CASSPRVYGANVLTF.

By sample share, this clonotype is medium-sized. The gene calls are TRBV4-1 and TRBJ1-1; D unresolved. Germline CDR1 and CDR2: MGHRA and YSYEKL. The CDR3 extends over 13 amino acids. The V gene lost 4 bases and the J gene lost 4 bases, with 10 bases spanning the gap. Here the CDR3 DNA reads TGCGCCAGCAGCCCAGGTTTGGGCACTGAAGCTTTCTTT. It is translated as CASSPGLGTEAFF.

This clonotype has a count of ten or more. This chain joins TRBV5-1 and TRBJ2-1, with 12 bases identical to TRBD2. Germline assignment: CDR1 SGHRS and CDR2 YFSETQ. CDR3 length equals 18 residues. The V and J ends lost 0 bases and 0 bases, in that order; junction bases with no gene match: 4. The CDR3 region is CASSLGPSGGASYNEQFF. For the CDR3, the DNA is TGCGCCAGCAGCTTGGGCCCTAGCGGGGGGGCCTCCTACAATGAGCAGTTCTTC. The variable domain in full, with the rest retrieved from reference TRBV5-1 and TRBJ2-1, is KAGVTQTPRYLIKTRGQQVTLSCSPISGHRSVSWYQQTPGQGLQFLFEYFSETQRNKGNFPGRFSGRQFSNSRSEMNVSTLELGDSALYLCASSLGPSGGASYNEQFFGPGTRLTVL.